This T cell receptor beta chain was sequenced during a study of cytotoxic CD8 clonotypes in ibrutinib-treated CLL. V was cut by 5 bases and J by 3 bases, with 12 bases left in between. Germline assignment: CDR1 LNHDA and CDR2 SQIVND (reference sequence). This CDR3 is 14 amino acids long. This clone has a single count. The data were produced by immunoSEQ multiplex PCR, yet TCRdb's version contains in-frame clones alone and is incomplete. In the table there are 100,000 to 150,000 clones, around 85% of which are singletons. The TCR originated in a human donor with chronic lymphocytic leukemia. Specimen: PBMCs, collected after 24 months of ibrutinib treatment. The chain joins TRBV19 to TRBJ2-3; D possibly corresponds to TRBD1 (6 bases). The CDR3, as DNA: TGTGCCAGTAGTTTGCAGGGGAGTACAGATACGCAGTATTTT. Its protein is CASSLQGSTDTQYF.